What follows are 10 T cell receptor beta chains derived from one specimen sequenced in a study of radiation and T cells in renal cell carcinoma. Profiling relied on immunoSEQ multiplex PCR, and the TCRdb table lists in-frame clones only, not all of them. The sample lists about 20,000 clones; roughly 80% were seen once. The time point was: baseline pretreatment blood. Treatment in this sample: 15 Gy SBRT to primary tumor, nephrectomy 4 weeks later. Sequencing used blood, obtained from a patient whose treatment included radiotherapy and nephrectomy. These receptors all come from a man aged 60 to 75 with renal cell carcinoma.

This clone was observed a handful of times. This chain links TRBV10-3 with TRBJ2-1; 16 bases agree with TRBD2. The trim removed 4 bases at V and 8 bases at J, leaving 8 bases unmatched. The CDR3 runs to 17 residues. Germline V gene data show CDR1 as ENHRY and CDR2 as SYGVKD. CDR3 region: CAISVGTSGRAGHEQFF. The CDR3 coding sequence is TGTGCCATCAGTGTGGGGACTAGCGGGAGGGCAGGCCATGAGCAGTTCTTC.

CDR3 protein: CASSLTSGRAGEQFF. The CDR3 DNA reads as TGCGCCAGCAGCTTGACTAGCGGGAGGGCCGGGGAGCAGTTCTTC. V usage is TRBV5-1 and J usage is TRBJ2-1, with 13 bases lining up with TRBD2. J gave up 10 bases and V 1 base, and 5 bases lay outside the gene matches. The CDR3 is 15 residues long. The germline gives CDR1 SGHRS, CDR2 YFSETQ.

The CDR3 reads CAWSVPGELFF. DNA for the CDR3: TGTGCCTGGAGTGTCCCCGGGGAGCTGTTTTTT. The rearrangement links TRBV30 to TRBJ2-2; D ambiguous. CDR1 and CDR2 from the germline V gene are GTSNPN and SVGIG (reference sequence). The CDR3 contains 11 residues. With 0 bases removed from V and 6 bases from J, the gap between germline ends came to 2 bases.

The chain is built from TRBV27 and TRBJ2-1, with 11 bases identical to TRBD2. The CDR3 consists of 16 residues. With 3 bases clipped from V and 0 bases from J, the junction kept 1 base outside the gene matches. Germline lookup yields CDR1 MNHEY and CDR2 SMNVEV (reference sequence). The CDR3 region has the DNA TGTGCCAGCAGTTTTGGACTAGCGGGCTCCTACAATGAGCAGTTCTTC. Its translation is CASSFGLAGSYNEQFF.

This clone has only a few counts. The genes are TRBV27 and TRBJ2-2, with 7 bases aligning to TRBD2. With 6 bases clipped from V and 4 bases from J, the junction kept 17 bases outside the gene matches. The CDR3 consists of 18 residues. CDR1 is MNHEY, CDR2 SMNVEV, per germline (reference sequence). The CDR3 region has the DNA TGTGCCAGCAGATCCACGACTAGCTACTCCTCCCCCACCGGGGAGCTGTTTTTT. This codes for CASRSTTSYSSPTGELFF.

The chain is built from TRBV11-1 and TRBJ2-7; D is perhaps TRBD2 (5 bases). V was pared by 2 bases and J by 3 bases, with 11 bases between. The CDR3 is 14 amino acids. The germline CDR1 and CDR2 sequences are SGHAT and FQDESV (reference sequence). CDR3 protein: CASSLNEGVYEQYF. The DNA of the CDR3 is TGTGCCAGCAGCTTAAACGAGGGTGTCTACGAGCAGTACTTC.

This chain connects TRBV28 to TRBJ1-1; D uncertain. V was pared by 6 bases and J by 0 bases, with 11 bases between. CDR3 size: 14 residues. Per germline, CDR1 MDHEN and CDR2 SYDVKM. CDR3: CASRQMPMNTEAFF. Here the CDR3 DNA reads TGTGCCAGCAGACAGATGCCAATGAACACTGAAGCTTTCTTT.

The chain recombines TRBV2 with TRBJ2-2; D might be TRBD2 (6 bases). The length of the CDR3 is 14 residues. The V end lost 10 bases, the J end lost 5 bases, and 17 bases lay between the germline ends. Germline V gives CDR1 SNHLY, CDR2 FYNNEI. The CDR3 sequence: CATPGDGGTGELFF. CDR3 sequence (DNA): TGTGCCACTCCGGGGGATGGGGGAACCGGGGAGCTGTTTTTT.

This chain links TRBV7-8 with TRBJ2-5; D remains ambiguous. The V end was cut by 2 bases, the J end by 3 bases, with 7 bases between. This CDR3 is built from 13 residues. Germline CDR1 reads SGHVS; CDR2 reads FQNEAQ. CDR3 nucleotides: TGTGCCAGCAGCTTATTTGCCGAAGAGACCCAGTACTTC. It yields the protein CASSLFAEETQYF. The full variable domain, rest sourced from reference TRBV7-8 and TRBJ2-5, is GAGVSQSPRYKVAKRGQDVALRCDPISGHVSLFWYQQALGQGPEFLTYFQNEAQLDKSGLPSDRFFAERPEGSVSTLKIQRTQQEDSAVYLCASSLFAEETQYFGPGTRLLVL.

This chain links TRBV5-1 with TRBJ1-4; D is possibly TRBD1 (6 bases). V was clipped by 3 bases and J by 4 bases, with 10 bases between them. The CDR3 runs 14 residues. Germline V gives CDR1 SGHRS, CDR2 YFSETQ. The CDR3 loop is CASSSTGFNEKLFF. CDR3 sequence (DNA): TGCGCCAGCAGCTCTACAGGGTTTAATGAAAAACTGTTTTTT.